The next 9 T cell receptor beta chains were all read from a single sample in a study of persistence of HIV-infected CD4 T cells (dated by TCRdb to 2020 to 2022). TCRbeta repertoires were sequenced from genomic DNA with the immunoSEQ hsTCRB assay version 4 in survey mode. The clones in this table, taken by TCRdb from immuneACCESS, are in-frame only. Not every clone is retained; where verified, under half of the shortfall comes from an unresolved V gene, and the cause of the rest is unknown. Recorded for this sample are approximately 26,000 clones; more than 75% of them occurred a single time. The ten largest make up 0.75% to 0.85% of the sample. The treatment or condition label corresponds to: suppressive antiretroviral therapy. Lysates of CMV-infected fibroblasts at approximately 9.6 ug/mL were used to stimulate the cells. Nonresponding CD40L-negative CD69-negative CD45RO-high memory CD4+ T cells were sorted as memory populations depleted of antigen-responding cells.

No cognate antigen is known for these TCRs. The sample was CD4+ T cells sorted from PBMCs after approximately 19-hour stimulation, taken from a patient who received antiretroviral therapy. According to the study, the label for this sample's cell subset or site signals: CD40L-CD69- CD45RO-high memory CD4 T cells not responding to CMV lysate. Every receptor here comes from an adult woman with HIV who was CMV-seropositive.

This chain links TRBV30 with TRBJ1-5; the match to TRBD1 covers 7 bases. Germline V lookup: CDR1 GTSNPN, CDR2 SVGIG (reference sequence). CDR3 length: 14 residues. V shed 2 bases and J 6 bases; nucleotides not matched to a gene: 7. CDR3 protein: CAWSRQGGGQPQHF. In DNA, the CDR3 is TGTGCCTGGAGTAGACAGGGTGGAGGTCAGCCCCAGCATTTT.

The V gene is TRBV10-1, the J gene TRBJ2-7; D remains unclear. Trimming pared 2 bases from V and 6 bases from J, leaving 5 bases between. The germline gives CDR1 WNHNN, CDR2 SYGVQD (reference sequence). This CDR3 has 11 residues. The CDR3 DNA reads TGCGCCAGCAGTGAGGGTCTCGAGCAGTACTTC. Its protein product is CASSEGLEQYF.

The V and J genes are TRBV19 and TRBJ1-2; D is ambiguous. Germline CDR1 is LNHDA and CDR2 is SQIVND (reference sequence). This CDR3 comprises 12 residues. The ends were cut back, 1 base at V and 7 bases at J, with 7 bases in the middle. The CDR3 here is CASSIVGSGYTF. CDR3 nucleotides: TGTGCCAGTAGTATAGTAGGGTCTGGCTACACCTTC. Together with reference TRBV19 and TRBJ1-2, the CDR3 gives the full variable domain: DGGITQSPKYLFRKEGQNVTLSCEQNLNHDAMYWYRQDPGQGLRLIYYSQIVNDFQKGDIAEGYSVSREKKESFPLTVTSAQKNPTAFYLCASSIVGSGYTFGSGTRLTVV.

The chain combines TRBV5-1 with TRBJ1-4; TRBD1 matches at 9 bases. The junction had 5 bases not matched to a gene; V was cut back by 4 bases and J by 7 bases. This CDR3 spans 14 amino acids. Germline CDR1 SGHRS, CDR2 YFSETQ. CDR3 region: CASSRDRVREKLFF. CDR3 coding DNA: TGCGCCAGCAGCAGGGACAGGGTGCGTGAAAAACTGTTTTTT. The whole variable domain, filled in from reference TRBV5-1 and TRBJ1-4, reads KAGVTQTPRYLIKTRGQQVTLSCSPISGHRSVSWYQQTPGQGLQFLFEYFSETQRNKGNFPGRFSGRQFSNSRSEMNVSTLELGDSALYLCASSRDRVREKLFFGSGTQLSVL.

This clone was recorded once. The chain employs TRBV29-1 and TRBJ1-1; D is uncertain. V lost 6 bases, J lost 7 bases, and 12 bases lay in between. CDR3 size: 11 residues. CDR1 and CDR2 from the germline V gene are SQVTM and ANQGSEA. The CDR3 region is CSVAGPVEAFF. The DNA for the CDR3 is TGCAGCGTCGCCGGACCGGTTGAAGCTTTCTTT.

The chain joins TRBV4-1 to TRBJ2-5, with a weak D call TRBD2 (5 bases). The germline gives CDR1 MGHRA, CDR2 YSYEKL. CDR3 size: 15 residues. Trimming removed 0 bases at V and 5 bases at J, with 13 bases between. CDR3 loop: CASSQDATRGETQYF. CDR3 sequence (DNA): TGCGCCAGCAGCCAAGATGCCACCCGAGGGGAGACCCAGTACTTC.

The chain's CDR3 is CASSLPGQGAYEQFF. CDR3 nucleotides: TGTGCCAGCAGCTTACCGGGACAGGGGGCATATGAGCAGTTCTTC. The genes are TRBV3-1 (or the pseudogene TRBV3-2) and TRBJ2-1, with 12 bases that match TRBD1. The CDR3 consists of 15 residues. V dropped 5 bases and J dropped 8; count of bases not matched to a gene: 7. Germline V gives CDR1 LGHDT, CDR2 YNNKEL (reference sequence).

The genes are TRBV18 and TRBJ2-7, with 7 positions matching TRBD1. Looked up from germline, CDR1 is KGHSH and CDR2 is LQKENI. The V segment lost 5 bases and the J segment 5 bases; nucleotides outside the gene matches: 6. The CDR3 is made up of 13 amino acids. The CDR3 here is CASSLSDRDEQYF. Here the CDR3 DNA reads TGTGCCAGCTCATTATCTGACAGGGACGAGCAGTACTTC.

The chain employs TRBV3-1 (or the pseudogene TRBV3-2) and TRBJ2-3; 8 positions agree with TRBD2. Looked up from germline, CDR1 is LGHDT and CDR2 is YNNKEL (reference sequence). The J segment lost 2 bases and the V segment lost 0 bases, leaving 10 bases of the junction unmatched. The CDR3 runs to 18 residues. The CDR3 is CASSQDQVRGAATDTQYF. In DNA, the CDR3 is TGTGCCAGCAGCCAAGATCAGGTGCGGGGGGCTGCCACAGATACGCAGTATTTT.